The 4 T cell receptor beta chains listed next were all sequenced from one sample in a study of persistence of HIV-infected CD4 T cells. The libraries were made with immunoSEQ version 4 in survey mode. Only in-frame clones appear in the TCRdb table, and some are missing; sequencing was by immunoSEQ multiplex PCR. The sample holds approximately 25,000 clones, about 74% seen once. The stimulus was an HIV-1 Gag 15-mer peptide pool, about 1.1 ug/peptide/mL. Sorting of responding CD4+ T cells relied on upregulated CD40 ligand together with CD69. No antigen has been assigned to these receptors. The sequencing used CD4+ T cells sorted from PBMCs after approximately 18-hour stimulation, collected from a patient who received antiretroviral therapy. These receptors originate from an adult man with HIV who was CMV-seropositive.

This clone was observed a handful of times. This chain connects TRBV7-9 to TRBJ1-5; D is unclear. This CDR3 has 13 amino acids. V gave up 1 base and J gave up 5 bases, with 6 bases separating them. Germline V CDR1 and CDR2: SEHNR, FQNEAQ (reference sequence). DNA of the CDR3: TGTGCCAGCAGCTTAGATATGGATCAGCCCCAGCATTTT. Its protein product is CASSLDMDQPQHF.

This chain links TRBV19 with TRBJ2-1; possible D gene TRBD2, 7 bases. CDR3 size: 18 residues. Germline V gene data show CDR1 as LNHDA and CDR2 as SQIVND (reference sequence). V gave up 4 bases and J gave up 5 bases, with 24 bases separating them. The CDR3 nucleotides read TGTGCCAGTAGTACCCCACGTCTTGTTGGCGGGGGCAACAATGAGCAGTTCTTC. Encoded protein: CASSTPRLVGGGNNEQFF.

In this sample, this clone turned up a few times. This chain links TRBV20-1 with TRBJ2-1, with 8 positions matching TRBD2. The germline V gene has CDR1 DFQATT and CDR2 SNEGSKA (reference sequence). V was clipped by 0 bases and J by 14 bases; unmatched bases: 3. The CDR3 runs to 11 residues. The DNA of the CDR3 is TGCAGTGCTAGAGACCGCGGGGGGAAGTTCTTC. This gives the protein CSARDRGGKFF.

The V call is TRBV9, the J call TRBJ2-7, with D possibly TRBD1 on 6 matching bases. Germline CDR1 SGDLS, CDR2 YYNGEE. V was clipped by 0 bases and J by 6 bases, with 13 bases between them. This CDR3 comprises 14 residues. The CDR3 coding sequence is TGTGCCAGCAGCGTAGAACAGGGATCCCTCGAGCAGTACTTC. This encodes CASSVEQGSLEQYF.